This T cell receptor (beta chain) was profiled in a study of CD8+CD57+ T cells in acquired aplastic anemia. Genomic DNA templated the TCR beta VDJ and CDR3 profiling. Using its own MiXCR run on the reads, TCRdb lists one record per CDR3 protein. The sample has about 150,000 distinct CDR3 sequences, just over 50% seen once. Germline lookup yields CDR1 KGHDR and CDR2 SFDVKD. The V end lost 7 bases, the J end lost 2 bases, and 12 bases lay between the germline ends. The CDR3 is 14 amino acids. An expansion of CD8+CD57+ cells by flow cytometry had been shown in patients chosen for sequencing. There are a few counts of this clonotype.

The chain links TRBV24-1 to TRBJ2-3, with D hard to call. This sequence was found in a human donor with aplastic anemia. Material for sequencing was sorted CD4+, CD8+, or CD8+CD57+ T cells (not recorded which) from PBMCs. CDR3 bases: TGTGCCACCAGGGTCGCCGCTGACACAGATACGCAGTATTTT. Translated: CATRVAADTDTQYF.